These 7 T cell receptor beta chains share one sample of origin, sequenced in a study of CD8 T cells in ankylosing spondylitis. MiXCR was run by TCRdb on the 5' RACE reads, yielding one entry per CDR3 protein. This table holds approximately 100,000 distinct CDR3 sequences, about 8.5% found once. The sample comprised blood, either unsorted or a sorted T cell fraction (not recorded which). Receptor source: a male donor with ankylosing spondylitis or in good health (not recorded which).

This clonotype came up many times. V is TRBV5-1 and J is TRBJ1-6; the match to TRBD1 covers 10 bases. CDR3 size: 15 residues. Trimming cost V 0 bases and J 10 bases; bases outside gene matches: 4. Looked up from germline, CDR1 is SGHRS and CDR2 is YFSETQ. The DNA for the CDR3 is TGCGCCAGCAGCTTGGCCGACAGGGGGCTGTCACCCCTCCACTTT. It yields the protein CASSLADRGLSPLHF.

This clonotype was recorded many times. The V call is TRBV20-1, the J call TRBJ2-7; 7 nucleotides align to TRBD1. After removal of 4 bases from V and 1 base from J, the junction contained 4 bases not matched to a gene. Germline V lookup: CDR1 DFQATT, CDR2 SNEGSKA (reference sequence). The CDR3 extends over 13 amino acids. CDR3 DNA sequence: TGCAGTGCTACGGCAGGGGGTTCCTACGAGCAGTACTTC. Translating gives CSATAGGSYEQYF.

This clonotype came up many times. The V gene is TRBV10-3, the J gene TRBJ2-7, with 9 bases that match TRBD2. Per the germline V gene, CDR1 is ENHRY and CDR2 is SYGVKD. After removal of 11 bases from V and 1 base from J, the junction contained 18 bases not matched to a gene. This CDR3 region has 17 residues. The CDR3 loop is CASAGGGTLSESYEQYF. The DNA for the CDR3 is TGTGCCTCCGCGGGGGGGGGGACACTTAGTGAATCCTACGAGCAGTACTTC.

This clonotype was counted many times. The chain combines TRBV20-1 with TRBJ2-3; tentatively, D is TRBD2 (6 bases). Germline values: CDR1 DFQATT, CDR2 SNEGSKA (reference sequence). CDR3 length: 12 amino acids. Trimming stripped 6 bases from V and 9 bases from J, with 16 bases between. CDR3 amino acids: CSARGRGDTQYF. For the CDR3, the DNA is TGCAGTGCGAGGGGACGCGGGGACACGCAGTATTTT.

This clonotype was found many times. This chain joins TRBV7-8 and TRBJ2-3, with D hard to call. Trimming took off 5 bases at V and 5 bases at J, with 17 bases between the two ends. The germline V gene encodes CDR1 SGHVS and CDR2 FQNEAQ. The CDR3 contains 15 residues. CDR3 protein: CASSTLLTREDTQYF. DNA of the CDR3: TGTGCCAGCAGCACCCTTCTCACCCGAGAAGATACGCAGTATTTT.

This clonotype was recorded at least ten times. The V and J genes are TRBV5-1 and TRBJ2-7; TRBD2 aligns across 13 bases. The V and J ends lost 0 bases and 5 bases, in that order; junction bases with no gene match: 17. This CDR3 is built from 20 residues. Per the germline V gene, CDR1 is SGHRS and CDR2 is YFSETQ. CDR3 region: CASSLVGPRLAGGPGHEQYF. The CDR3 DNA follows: TGCGCCAGCAGCTTGGTGGGTCCCCGACTAGCGGGAGGTCCAGGGCACGAGCAGTACTTC.

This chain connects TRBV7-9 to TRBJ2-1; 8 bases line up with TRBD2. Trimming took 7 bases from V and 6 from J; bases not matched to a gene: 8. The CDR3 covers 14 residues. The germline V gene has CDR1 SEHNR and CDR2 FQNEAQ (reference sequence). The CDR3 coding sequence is TGTGCCAGCACCCATCCCGGGGGGGCCAATGAGCAGTTCTTC. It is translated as CASTHPGGANEQFF.